The text below deals with one T cell receptor (beta chain). With 4 bases removed from V and 3 bases from J, the gap between germline ends came to 7 bases. This CDR3 has 12 amino acids. CDR1 is GTSNPN, CDR2 SVGIG, per germline (reference sequence). This sample is part of a study of blood T cell repertoires in COVID-19. Study in general: The analysed material was cDNA or gDNA that came from T cells, B-cell-depleted T cells, or PBMCs.

Method: immunoSEQ multiplex PCR; TCRdb's copy keeps in-frame clones and lacks some. The data contain approximately 300,000 clones, about 90% of them singletons. Participant age was roughly 18 to 100 years, and participants resided in about two dozen US areas. Cohort 3 recovered donors had two negative PCRs, clearance, or symptom resolution. This chain uses TRBV30 with TRBJ1-5; D unclear. This receptor was taken from a woman in her 30s who had recovered from COVID-19. Source material: PBMCs or T cells enriched from blood (not recorded which). Here the CDR3 reads CAWTINNQPQHF. The CDR3, as DNA: TGTGCCTGGACCATCAACAATCAGCCCCAGCATTTT.